The TCR beta chain under discussion was sequenced for a study of tumor and adjacent non-tumor tissue in lung cancer. General study results and limits: Patients with more diverse tumor TCRs had worse survival.

The CDR3 sequence is 15 residues long. Per the germline V gene, CDR1 is DFQATT and CDR2 is SNEGSKA (reference sequence). V was clipped by 1 base and J by 0 bases, with 12 bases between them. A modified ARM-PCR protocol with three rounds of nested PCR amplified TCRbeta. TCRdb ran MiXCR on the multiplex PCR reads and lists one entry per CDR3 protein. Among 60,000 to 85,000 distinct CDR3 sequences listed, approximately 73% were seen once. RNA was extracted from bulk tissue without any cell sorting. Ten or more counts support this clonotype. Antigen specificity is unknown. The V and J genes are TRBV20-1 and TRBJ1-1, with TRBD1 as a possible D gene (5 bases). This clonotype was sampled from a man between 60 and 75 years old with non-small cell lung cancer. Material for sequencing was lung tumor tissue. CDR3 sequence reads: CSARGGRNMNTEAFF. CDR3 nucleotide sequence: TGCAGTGCTAGAGGGGGCAGAAACATGAACACTGAAGCTTTCTTT.